These T cell receptor beta chains were read from a single sample in a study of blood T cell repertoires in COVID-19. The protocol was immunoSEQ multiplex PCR, while the TCRdb copy is restricted to in-frame clones and leaves out a portion. This table holds around 27,000 clones, 80% to 90% found once. The sequencing input was peripheral blood. These receptors all stem from a man between 60 and 75 years old with acute or convalescent COVID-19. CDR3s leave out the opening cysteine and the closing phenylalanine or tryptophan. The order of the fields is CDR3 protein, V gene.

CDR3: ASSQDRDQPQH
V: TRBV7-8

CDR3: ASSAPQDSDSGNTIY
V: TRBV9

CDR3: ASSVRTAEETQY
V: TRBV7-9

CDR3: ASSVQGGETEAF
V: TRBV6-4

CDR3: ATSDLPSGEFTDTQY
V: TRBV24-1

CDR3: ASSLVDINSNQPQH
V: TRBV5-1

CDR3: ASSLGDRSGEQY
V: TRBV5-1

CDR3: ASSPPQRGGFSNYGYT
V: TRBV18

CDR3: ASRSQVSNTGELF
V: TRBV2

CDR3: ASSEQGISNQPQH
V: TRBV2

CDR3: ASSLTDSNYGYT
V: TRBV4-1

CDR3: ASSEEQGVGTEAF
V: TRBV2

CDR3: SATGTGGYT
V: TRBV20-1

CDR3: ASSRQSSSYEQY
V: TRBV7-9

CDR3: ASSLDSTYGYT
V: TRBV5-1

CDR3: ATSDIQAQETQY
V: TRBV24-1

CDR3: AWSSSGHGYT
V: TRBV30

CDR3: ASRVQGPYEQY
V: TRBV6-5

CDR3: ASSQGPSSGNTIY
V: TRBV4-1

CDR3: ASGLHNEQF
V: TRBV12-5

CDR3: ASSAMTGGTEAF
V: TRBV5-1

CDR3: ASSPQVSVYGYT
V: TRBV6-2/TRBV6-3

CDR3: ASSQDRLAGAGDTQY
V: TRBV3-1/TRBV3-2

CDR3: ASSLGGEQY
V: TRBV6-5

CDR3: AWSGDYGYT
V: TRBV30

CDR3: SVRQGSSYNEQF
V: TRBV29-1

CDR3: ATSSGSSQDTQY
V: TRBV24-1

CDR3: ASSYTASGNTIY
V: TRBV27

CDR3: ASSQDPDRVGYT
V: TRBV3-1/TRBV3-2

CDR3: ASNEGQGTEAF
V: TRBV5-1

CDR3: ASSPAGGPGELF
V: TRBV18

CDR3: ASSPLSTGGNQPQH
V: TRBV27

CDR3: ASSLDSGLQPQH
V: TRBV5-1

CDR3: ASSFGSPQANVLT
V: TRBV7-6

CDR3: ASSVAGLSEKLF
V: TRBV9

CDR3: ASSRTRASNTEAF
V: TRBV11-2

CDR3: ASSQGPDRVGNQPQH
V: TRBV3-1/TRBV3-2

CDR3: ASSPGQGFYEQY
V: TRBV28

CDR3: ASSSPQTSQGTDTQY
V: TRBV7-2

CDR3: ASSSAGALSTDTQY
V: TRBV18

CDR3: ASSFRPWTGGWSEAF
V: TRBV27

CDR3: ASSFARNYGYT
V: TRBV5-1

CDR3: ASSPAVGTQY
V: TRBV11-2

CDR3: ASRGDRVGTGELF
V: TRBV7-2

CDR3: ASSLGGEDSPLH
V: TRBV6-5

CDR3: AWSDTGGWTEAF
V: TRBV30

CDR3: AWSSSRAGRMNTEAF
V: TRBV30

CDR3: ASSKVAVSSYNEQF
V: TRBV21-1

CDR3: ASSLWGGQFITEAF
V: TRBV7-9

CDR3: ASSSGQGRGFGYT
V: TRBV5-6